The entry that follows covers one T cell receptor (beta chain) sequence. These data originate in a study of monozygotic twins with inflammatory bowel disease. This CDR3 region has 15 residues. Germline V gene data show CDR1 as MNHNS and CDR2 as SASEGT. TCRdb reprocessed the 5' RACE reads and stores each CDR3 protein as one record, lacking DNA. The sample includes 200,000 to 250,000 distinct CDR3 sequences. This sequence was found in a human donor with ulcerative colitis or Crohn's disease, or a healthy co-twin of an affected twin (not recorded which). Sequenced input: blood. This chain joins TRBV6-1 and TRBJ1-1. CDR3 amino acids: CANLAPGPGNTEAFF.